A selection of T cell receptor beta chains follows, all from one sample in a study of cytomegalovirus exposure and HLA in healthy donors. Sequenced by immunoSEQ multiplex PCR; TCRdb stores in-frame clones only, minus some. The sample consists of some 150,000 clones, 87% of them appearing once. The sequenced material came from PBMCs. These receptor sequences come from a man aged 18 to 29 in good health and CMV-seropositive. CDR3s include the opening cysteine and the closing phenylalanine or tryptophan.

V gene	J gene	CDR3 protein
TRBV7-9	TRBJ2-2	CASSMRDERGELFF
TRBV27	TRBJ2-3	CASRGAGGPTDTQYF
TRBV27	TRBJ1-2	CASRPSGGFGYTF
TRBV18	TRBJ1-2	CATRVGQSYGYTF
TRBV27	TRBJ2-7	CASSFPIAGGLYEQYF
TRBV9	TRBJ1-1	CASSFGQAPTEAFF
TRBV9	TRBJ2-1	CASSPWTGGNEQFF
TRBV13	TRBJ1-2	CASSNAGSLEDGYTF
TRBV5-1	TRBJ2-7	CASSRGQGFGEQYF
TRBV27	TRBJ2-1	CASSLFFSGTSRDNEQFF
TRBV30	TRBJ1-5	CAWSGNRANQPQHF
TRBV27	TRBJ1-1	CASSSGGNTEAFF
TRBV7-6	TRBJ2-1	CASSLRTSGSSYNEQFF
TRBV4-1	TRBJ1-1	CASSQGLGNTEAFF
TRBV5-1	TRBJ1-1	CASSRGQGFTEAFF
TRBV5-1	TRBJ1-4	CASSATGKTNEKLFF
TRBV30	TRBJ2-5	CAWAIPAGFAETQYF
TRBV5-1	TRBJ1-2	CASSFETGVGGYTF
TRBV10-3	TRBJ1-5	CAISAGQGDQPQHF
TRBV2	TRBJ1-5	CASSDGQPQHF
TRBV11-2	TRBJ1-3	CASRRTGPGNTIYF
TRBV2	TRBJ1-6	CASSLTGGNINSPLHF
TRBV7-9	TRBJ1-1	CASSFPSGEAFF
TRBV19	TRBJ2-1	CASSKWTGGMEQFF
TRBV5-4	TRBJ2-7	CASSLGPDRGESYEQYF
TRBV29-1	TRBJ1-2	CSVGDGQGYGYTF
TRBV5-1	TRBJ2-6	CASMGQAGANVLTF
TRBV5-1	TRBJ1-4	CASSLVPGPTNEKLFF
TRBV7-9	TRBJ2-7	CASSLTDKGNEQYF
TRBV19	TRBJ2-2	CASSREGSLTGELFF
TRBV2	TRBJ1-1	CASRGTGVNTEAFF
TRBV5-1	TRBJ1-1	CASSSGANTEAFF
TRBV5-6	TRBJ1-2	CASSLVANYGYTF
TRBV29-1	TRBJ2-3	CSVEDQGPPTQYF
TRBV29-1	TRBJ2-1	CSVRRAYNEQFF
TRBV25-1	TRBJ1-1	CASRQGMVEAFF
TRBV7-6	TRBJ2-2	CASSHNQRGTAGELFF
TRBV9	TRBJ1-4	CASSVEQNGEKLFF
TRBV29-1	TRBJ2-1	CSVGRAGLAGNEQFF
TRBV5-1	TRBJ1-1	CASSPSQGLLTEAFF
TRBV15	TRBJ1-2	CATSSQTGFYGYTF
TRBV28	TRBJ2-1	CASSLRDSVFSGGATYNEQFF
TRBV28	TRBJ1-6	CASRTGGSYNSPLHF
TRBV4-1	TRBJ1-1	CASSPRQGASLGAFF
TRBV9	TRBJ1-5	CASSVGSGKSNQPQHF
TRBV2	TRBJ1-6	CASEYRSNSPLHF
TRBV6-1	TRBJ1-5	CASRKAGAGPQHF
TRBV6-5	TRBJ2-7	CASSYSEGRHEQYF
TRBV4-2	TRBJ2-2	CASSRGGGGDAGELFF
TRBV7-2	TRBJ1-5	CASSLSPHQPQHF
TRBV5-1	TRBJ2-5	CASNNKQETQYF
TRBV19	TRBJ2-5	CASSRQRRETQYF
TRBV11-2	TRBJ1-2	CASSRETVGYTF
TRBV27	TRBJ2-1	CASGGLADYNEQFF
TRBV6-5	TRBJ1-5	CATARGTGDQPQHF